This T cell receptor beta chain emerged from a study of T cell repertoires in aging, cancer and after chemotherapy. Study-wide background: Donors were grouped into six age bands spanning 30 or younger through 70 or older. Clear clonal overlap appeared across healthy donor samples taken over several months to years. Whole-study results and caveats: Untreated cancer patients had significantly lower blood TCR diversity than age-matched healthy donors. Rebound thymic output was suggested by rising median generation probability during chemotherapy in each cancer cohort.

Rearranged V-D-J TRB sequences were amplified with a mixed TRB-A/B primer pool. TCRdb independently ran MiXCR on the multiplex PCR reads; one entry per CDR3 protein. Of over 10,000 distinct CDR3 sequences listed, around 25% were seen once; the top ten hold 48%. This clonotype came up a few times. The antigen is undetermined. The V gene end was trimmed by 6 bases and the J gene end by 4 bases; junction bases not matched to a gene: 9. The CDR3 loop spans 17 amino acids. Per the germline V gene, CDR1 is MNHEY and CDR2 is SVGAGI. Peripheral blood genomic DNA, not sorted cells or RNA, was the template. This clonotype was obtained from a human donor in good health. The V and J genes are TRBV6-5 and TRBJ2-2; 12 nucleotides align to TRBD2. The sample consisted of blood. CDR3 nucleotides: TGTGCCAGCAGCCCGTTCTCTAGCGGGGGGGCCACCGGGGAGCTGTTTTTT. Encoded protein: CASSPFSSGGATGELFF.